Included here is one T cell receptor (beta chain) sequence, with context. As yet, its antigen is unknown. CDR3 length equals 13 residues. Germline values: CDR1 GTSNPN, CDR2 SVGIG (reference sequence). Trimming shortened V by 1 base and J by 2 bases, and 7 bases separated the two germline ends. This sample is drawn from a study of OX40 agonist ivuxolimab in advanced cancers. Looking at the study overall: Dosing consisted of intravenous ivuxolimab at 0.01 to 10 mg/kg every 2 weeks. Patients enrolled in dose escalation were diagnosed with hepatocellular carcinoma, melanoma, renal cell or head and neck cancer. Age averaged about 60 years (range roughly 23 to 79), and more than 80% were male. Study results and limitations: At 0.1 to 3.0 mg/kg, clonal expansion of CD4+ and CD8+ blood T cells had occurred by week 6.

Libraries were prepared by immunoSEQ multiplex PCR; TCRdb keeps only in-frame clonotypes and omits some of them. This table holds 50,000 to 75,000 clones, 91% found once. This sequence was found in an adult with an advanced solid tumor such as melanoma, head and neck, liver or kidney cancer. The sample in question was CD4+ or CD8+ T cells sorted from blood, obtained in a trial of the OX40 agonist ivuxolimab. The rearrangement links TRBV30 to TRBJ2-3; no reliable D call. The CDR3 protein is CAWSGADTDTQYF. In nucleotides, the CDR3 is TGTGCCTGGAGTGGGGCGGACACAGATACGCAGTATTTT.